This T cell receptor beta chain comes out of a study of type 1 regulatory T cells. Overall study: This in vitro CD4 product, T-allo10, is enriched for Tr1 cells and alloantigen-specific.

Each CDR3 protein is one row after TCRdb ran MiXCR on the reads. The repertoire holds about 62,000 distinct CDR3 sequences, with 60% to 65% as singletons. Comments on this clonotype: Antigen: not known.

Study-wide points: Compared with non-Tr1 cells, Tr1 cells showed a narrower TCR repertoire.

Sequencing input: cultured non-Tr1 T cells, either the whole culture or a sorted T cell fraction (not recorded which). This receptor was taken from a human donor in good health.

CDR3 coding DNA: TGTGCCAGCTCACCAGACCCGGGGGCAGATACGCAGTATTTT. Translating gives CASSPDPGADTQYF. The chain combines TRBV18 with TRBJ2-3, with D perhaps TRBD2 (6 bases). Germline assignment: CDR1 KGHSH and CDR2 LQKENI. V was clipped by 2 bases and J by 4 bases, with 10 bases between them. The CDR3 runs to 14 residues.